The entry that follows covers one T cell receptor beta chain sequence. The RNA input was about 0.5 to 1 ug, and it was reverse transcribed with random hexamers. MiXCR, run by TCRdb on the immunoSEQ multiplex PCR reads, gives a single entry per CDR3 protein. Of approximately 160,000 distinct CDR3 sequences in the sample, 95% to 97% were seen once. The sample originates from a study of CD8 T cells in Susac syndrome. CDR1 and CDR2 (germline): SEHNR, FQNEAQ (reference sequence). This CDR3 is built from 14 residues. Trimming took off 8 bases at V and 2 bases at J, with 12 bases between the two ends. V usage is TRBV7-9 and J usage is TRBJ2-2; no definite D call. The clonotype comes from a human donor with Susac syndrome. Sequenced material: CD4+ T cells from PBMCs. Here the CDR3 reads CASLGSDNTGELFF. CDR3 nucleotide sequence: TGTGCCAGCCTCGGCAGTGACAACACCGGGGAGCTGTTTTTT.